Listed here are 6 T cell receptor beta chains from one sample, sequenced in a study of post-analysis software for immune sequencing data. Study-wide results and limits: Patients used a few TRBV segments, including TRBV5-6, TRBV5-1 and TRBV20-1, more often than controls.

Built from TCR beta cDNA, the libraries had unique molecular identifiers in them. TCRdb redid the calling of the PCR reads with MiXCR, one entry per CDR3 protein. This sample has about 620,000 distinct CDR3 sequences, with around 40% found just once. No cognate antigen is known for these TCRs. Sequenced: blood. Receptors originate from a girl between 10 and 17 years old with multiple sclerosis.

The chain joins TRBV15 to TRBJ2-1, with 10 bases matching TRBD2. Germline V lookup: CDR1 LNHNV, CDR2 YYDKDF (reference sequence). This CDR3 is 20 amino acids long. V lost 5 bases to trimming and J lost 2 bases; unmatched junction nucleotides: 18. Written as DNA, the CDR3 is TGTGCCACCAGCCCCCTTCGGGGACTAGCGCCTGCCTCGACCTACAATGAGCAGTTCTTC. Protein: CATSPLRGLAPASTYNEQFF.

The chain links TRBV7-2 to TRBJ2-4, with a possible D match to TRBD1 (5 bases). With the DNA end fitting TRBJ2-7 better, the J assignment may be wrong. CDR1 and CDR2 from the germline V gene are SGHTA and FQGNSA. The CDR3 spans 11 residues. For the CDR3, the DNA is TGTGCCAGCATCGATAGGGGCGAGCAGTACTTC. Translated, it gives CASIDRGEQYF.

This chain connects TRBV30 to TRBJ1-5; 7 bases line up with TRBD1. CDR1 and CDR2 (germline): GTSNPN, SVGIG (reference sequence). The CDR3 contains 15 residues. Germline trimming cut 2 bases from V and 5 bases from J; bases unmatched to any gene: 9. The CDR3 region is CAWSRQGSMDQPQHF. For the CDR3, the DNA is TGTGCCTGGAGTCGACAGGGAAGTATGGATCAGCCCCAGCATTTT.

This clonotype was found once. The CDR3 loop reads CASSPSGARGADTQYF. CDR3 sequence (DNA): TGCGCCAGCAGCCCATCGGGAGCGAGGGGTGCAGATACGCAGTATTTT. V and J are TRBV5-1 and TRBJ2-3; TRBD2 is a possible D gene (6 bases). The CDR3 is made up of 16 amino acids. Deletions cut 4 bases from V and 4 bases from J, with 19 bases between. CDR1 is SGHRS, CDR2 YFSETQ, per germline.

The V call is TRBV24-1, the J call TRBJ2-3, with a weak D call TRBD1 (6 bases). The CDR3 contains 14 residues. V lost 4 bases, J lost 3 bases, and 10 bases lay in between. Germline CDR1 KGHDR, CDR2 SFDVKD. CDR3 coding DNA: TGTGCCACCAGTGACGCCGGGACAACAGATACGCAGTATTTT. This sequence encodes CATSDAGTTDTQYF.

In the case of this clonotype: The junction departs from the called germline gene at one end, perhaps through a read error. The CDR3 sequence: CASTQDPSRSYNGQFF. CDR3 nucleotides: TGTGCCAGCACCCAGGACCCCTCCCGCTCCTACAATGGGCAGTTCTTC. The chain links TRBV6-5 to TRBJ2-1; no definite D call. Germline CDR1 is MNHEY and CDR2 is SVGAGI. The CDR3 has 16 residues.